Listed here are 9 T cell receptor beta chains from one sample, sequenced in a study of blood T cell repertoires in COVID-19. Clones were read by immunoSEQ multiplex PCR, and TCRdb kept only the in-frame ones, dropping some. The repertoire holds 55,000 to 65,000 clones, with roughly 86% as singletons. Input material: peripheral blood. These receptor sequences come from a man aged 55 to 70 with active or convalescent COVID-19.

The chain joins TRBV20-1 to TRBJ1-4; no firm D call. CDR3 length: 14 residues. Looked up from germline, CDR1 is DFQATT and CDR2 is SNEGSKA (reference sequence). Trimming took off 3 bases at V and 6 bases at J, with 14 bases between the two ends. In DNA, the CDR3 is TGCAGTGCTAGTGGGAACGCGGTTTATGAAAAACTGTTTTTT. It yields the protein CSASGNAVYEKLFF.

This chain joins TRBV7-2 and TRBJ2-1; 13 nucleotides match TRBD2. The CDR3 has 17 amino acids. V lost 5 bases, J lost 8 bases, and 12 bases stayed unmatched. Per the germline V gene, CDR1 is SGHTA and CDR2 is FQGNSA. The DNA for the CDR3 is TGTGCCAGCAGCGATCCCCGGGGACTAGCGGGACGGGATGAGCAGTTCTTC. Translation gives CASSDPRGLAGRDEQFF.

The genes are TRBV4-3 and TRBJ1-6; possibly TRBD1 for D (6 bases). CDR1 and CDR2 from the germline V gene are LGHNA and YSLEER. The CDR3 contains 16 residues. Trimming shortened V by 6 bases and J by 15 bases, and 27 bases separated the two germline ends. The CDR3 is CASSSSGGPGSTRLHF. In nucleotides, the CDR3 is TGCGCCAGCAGTAGCTCCGGGGGGCCAGGGAGTACTCGCCTCCACTTT.

The chain links TRBV5-6 to TRBJ2-7, with 9 bases matching TRBD1. Trimming removed 4 bases from V and 13 bases from J; junction bases left unmatched: 12. Germline lookup yields CDR1 SGHDT and CDR2 YYEEEE. This CDR3 has 13 amino acids. The CDR3 is CASSITRDRDLYF. In nucleotides, the CDR3 is TGTGCCAGCAGCATAACCCGGGACAGGGACCTATACTTC.

The J gene is TRBJ2-7, the V gene TRBV3-1 (or the pseudogene TRBV3-2); D uncertain. The ends were cut back, 2 bases at V and 3 bases at J, with 5 bases in the middle. The CDR3 extends over 12 amino acids. From germline, CDR1 is LGHDT and CDR2 YNNKEL (reference sequence). CDR3 nucleotide sequence: TGTGCCAGCAGCCAAATAGTCTACGAGCAGTACTTC. Encoded protein: CASSQIVYEQYF.

The chain employs TRBV7-7 and TRBJ2-1, with D maybe TRBD1 (5 bases). Deletions cut 2 bases from V and 5 bases from J, with 10 bases between. The germline CDR1 and CDR2 sequences are SSHAT and FNYEAQ (reference sequence). This CDR3 contains 14 residues. Here the CDR3 reads CASSLNAGNNEQFF. The CDR3 bases are TGTGCCAGCAGCTTAAACGCAGGGAACAATGAGCAGTTCTTC.

This chain joins TRBV7-9 and TRBJ1-1; maybe TRBD1 (5 bases). Trimming shortened V by 2 bases and J by 8 bases, and 12 bases separated the two germline ends. Germline V gene lookup returns CDR1 SEHNR and CDR2 FQNEAQ (reference sequence). The CDR3 loop spans 13 amino acids. The chain's CDR3 is CASSLLEAGEAFF. The CDR3 coding sequence is TGTGCCAGCAGCTTACTGGAAGCAGGGGAAGCTTTCTTT.

This rearrangement joins TRBV3-1 (or the pseudogene TRBV3-2) to TRBJ2-7, with 12 bases aligning to TRBD2. CDR3 length: 14 residues. The junction had 3 bases not matched to a gene; V was cut back by 4 bases and J by 5 bases. In germline, CDR1 is LGHDT, CDR2 YNNKEL (reference sequence). The CDR3 nucleotides read TGTGCCAGCAGCCGACGGACTAGCGGGAACGAGCAGTACTTC. Translated, it gives CASSRRTSGNEQYF.

V is TRBV7-6 and J is TRBJ2-7; 7 bases map to TRBD2. V shed 3 bases and J 7 bases; nucleotides not matched to a gene: 6. In germline, CDR1 is SGHVS, CDR2 FNYEAQ. This CDR3 spans 13 amino acids. This CDR3 is CASSFRAGAEQYF. As DNA, the CDR3 is TGTGCCAGCAGCTTTCGCGCGGGAGCTGAGCAGTACTTC.